This TCR beta chain was observed in a study of Ad26.COV2.S vaccination and SARS-CoV-2 variants. The overall study: Participants got Ad26.COV2.S intramuscularly, once or twice 56 days apart. Study results and limitations: Researchers reported similar non-spike TCR breadth in vaccine and placebo recipients.

Concerning this clone itself: Its antigen is still unknown.

Sample treatment: around 19 received Ad26.COV2.S at low or high dose, single or two shots; 5 received placebo; per-sample allocation not given. The samples were gathered on day 63 after the first injection of vaccine or placebo. Within Boston, the person who donated was an adult of 18-55 years. J was trimmed by 2 bases and V by 3 bases; bases with no gene match: 8. Germline values: CDR1 LGHDT, CDR2 YNNKEL (reference sequence). There are 16 residues in the CDR3. Clones were read by immunoSEQ multiplex PCR, and TCRdb kept only the in-frame ones, dropping some. The data hold some 250,000 clones, with 88% observed a single time.

The input for sequencing was peripheral blood, taken in a trial of Ad26.COV2.S vaccine versus placebo. This sequence joins TRBV3-1 (or the pseudogene TRBV3-2) and TRBJ2-3; 7 positions match TRBD2. The TCR comes from a person aged 18-60 years who received the Ad26.COV2.S COVID-19 vaccine or a placebo. CDR3 sequence: CASSHGGGYPTDTQYF. CDR3 in DNA: TGTGCCAGCAGCCATGGGGGGGGGTACCCCACAGATACGCAGTATTTT.